This T cell receptor beta chain was captured in a study of chemoradiotherapy in HPV16-positive cancers. Study outcomes and limitations: Non-HPV-specific T cells did not expand in tumors during treatment, whereas candidate HPV-specific clones and E7-related motifs did. For HPV16-positive patients, expanding HPV-responsive T cells associated with longer recurrence-free survival.

On this clone itself: Its target is unknown.

V gave up 4 bases and J gave up 3 bases; unmatched junction bases: 7. Germline CDR1 and CDR2: MDHEN and SYDVKM. The CDR3 spans 16 residues. Only in-frame clones appear in the TCRdb table, and some are missing; sequencing was by immunoSEQ multiplex PCR. The sample consists of roughly 70,000 clones, around nine tenths of them appearing once. The genes are TRBV28 and TRBJ1-3; 9 nucleotides agree with TRBD1. Specimen: blood, collected from a patient who underwent chemoradiotherapy. The TCR sequence derives from a human donor with HPV-associated anogenital cancer. CDR3 DNA sequence: TGTGCCAGCAGTTATTCACCGGGACAGGGTGGAAACACCATATATTTT. It translates to CASSYSPGQGGNTIYF.